This T cell receptor beta chain originates from a study of human T cells and chemical hapten exposure. Study-wide background: Small discrepancies in pooled library volume mainly accounted for the varying TCR yields per sample. General study findings and limits: Once DPC sensitization occurred, TCRs above 1 in 1000 frequency showed no change.

Germline V gene sequence: CDR1 ENHRY, CDR2 SYGVKD. The CDR3 consists of 14 residues. V was cut by 6 bases and J by 5 bases, with 15 bases left in between. Via MiXCR, TCRdb re-called the 5' RACE reads, giving one row per CDR3 protein. Seen here are 65,000 to 90,000 distinct CDR3 sequences, about 16% observed once, and the top ten hold 6.5% to 7%. In this sample, this clonotype turned up a few times. Its specificity is not known. The authors' total RNA extraction used unfractionated whole blood. The chain has TRBV10-3 and TRBJ2-3; possibly TRBD1 or TRBD2 for D (6 bases each). The clonotype was recovered from a female donor in good health. The CDR3 region is CAISGGLEGDTQYF. The CDR3 region has the DNA TGTGCCATCAGCGGGGGCCTCGAAGGAGATACGCAGTATTTT.